This TCR beta chain is from a study of blood T cells in healthy people across ages. General observations from the study: With age, beta diversity per million T cells declined roughly linearly, significantly by 40 to 50.

Healthy Russian Caucasian donors spanned ages about 6 to 90 years. Researchers collected approximately 9.5 milliliters of peripheral blood from every single donor. Combining a sample-barcoded 5' primer with a J-beta primer mix, a second PCR ran for 7 to 11 cycles. Every cDNA molecule carried a tag from a template-switch adaptor bearing 12 random nucleotides. MiXCR, run by TCRdb on the 5' RACE reads, gives a single entry per CDR3 protein. The sample includes more than 800,000 distinct CDR3 sequences, 29% of them seen just once. With regard to this clonotype: Its antigen remains unknown.

Trimming removed 4 bases from V and 10 bases from J; junction bases left unmatched: 15. The CDR3 consists of 15 residues. Germline CDR1 SGHTA, CDR2 FQGNSA. The sequence was obtained from a woman at least 80 years old in good health. Sequenced material: blood. The rearrangement joins TRBV7-2 to TRBJ2-5; 7 positions agree with TRBD2. Here the CDR3 reads CASSSAEETSKGQYF. The CDR3 DNA is TGTGCCAGCAGCTCAGCGGAAGAGACTAGCAAGGGCCAGTACTTC. Based on the CDR3 plus reference TRBV7-2 and TRBJ2-5, the full variable domain is GAGVSQSPSNKVTEKGKDVELRCDPISGHTALYWYRQSLGQGLEFLIYFQGNSAPDKSGLPSDRFSAERTGGSVSTLTIQRTQQEDSAVYLCASSSAEETSKGQYFGPGTRLLVL.